This entry features one TCR beta chain sequence. The entry originates in a study of blood T cell repertoires in COVID-19. The overall study: In each case, the material was cDNA or gDNA derived from T cells, B-cell-depleted T cells, or PBMCs.

The germline CDR1 and CDR2 sequences are MGHRA and YSYEKL. V dropped 0 bases and J dropped 9 bases, with 9 bases sitting between them. This CDR3 has 13 amino acids. In the original workflow: Nucleated cell number was recorded as an estimate derived from reference gene primer amplification. Only in-frame clones appear in the TCRdb table, and some are missing; sequencing was by immunoSEQ multiplex PCR. Clone size and the V and J calls come from that table; the DNA yielded D and trimming. The sample holds some 85,000 clones, 80% seen once. The receptor was isolated from a woman of 80 years or more with acute or convalescent COVID-19. The chain employs TRBV4-1 and TRBJ2-4, with a weak D call TRBD2 (6 bases). The sample taken for sequencing was peripheral blood. The CDR3 DNA sequence: TGCGCCAGCAGCCAAGATGAGGAGGGCATTCAGTACTTC. Amino acid sequence: CASSQDEEGIQYF.